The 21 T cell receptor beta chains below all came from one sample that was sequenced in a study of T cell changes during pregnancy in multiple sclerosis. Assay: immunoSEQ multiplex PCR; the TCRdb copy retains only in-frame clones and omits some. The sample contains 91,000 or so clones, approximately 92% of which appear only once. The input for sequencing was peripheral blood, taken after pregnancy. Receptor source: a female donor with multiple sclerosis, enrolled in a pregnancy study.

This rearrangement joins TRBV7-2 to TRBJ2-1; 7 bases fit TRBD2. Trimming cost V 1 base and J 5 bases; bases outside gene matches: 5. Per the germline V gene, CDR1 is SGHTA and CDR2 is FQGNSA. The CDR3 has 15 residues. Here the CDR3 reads CASSLDGGNDNEQFF. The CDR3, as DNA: TGTGCCAGCAGCTTAGACGGGGGGAATGACAATGAGCAGTTCTTC.

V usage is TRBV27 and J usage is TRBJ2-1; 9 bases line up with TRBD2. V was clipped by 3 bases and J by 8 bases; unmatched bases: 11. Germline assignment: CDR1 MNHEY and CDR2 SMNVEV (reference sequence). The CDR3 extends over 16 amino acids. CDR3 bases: TGTGCCAGCAGTTTCCCCCTTGCGGGGGGGCGGCATGAGCAGTTCTTC. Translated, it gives CASSFPLAGGRHEQFF.

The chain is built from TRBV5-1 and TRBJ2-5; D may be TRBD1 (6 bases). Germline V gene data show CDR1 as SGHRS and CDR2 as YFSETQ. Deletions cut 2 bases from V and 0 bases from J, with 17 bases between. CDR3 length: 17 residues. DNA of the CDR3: TGCGCCAGCAGCTTAGGTTCAGGGGTCGCCAACCAAGAGACCCAGTACTTC. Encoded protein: CASSLGSGVANQETQYF.

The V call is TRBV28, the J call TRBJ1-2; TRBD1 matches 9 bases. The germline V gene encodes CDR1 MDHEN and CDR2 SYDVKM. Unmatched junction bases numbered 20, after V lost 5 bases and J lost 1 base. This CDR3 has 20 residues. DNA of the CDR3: TGTGCCAGCAGTCCCGCGGGGACAGGGACTGCCCTTTTATTTAACTATGGCTACACCTTC. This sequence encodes CASSPAGTGTALLFNYGYTF.

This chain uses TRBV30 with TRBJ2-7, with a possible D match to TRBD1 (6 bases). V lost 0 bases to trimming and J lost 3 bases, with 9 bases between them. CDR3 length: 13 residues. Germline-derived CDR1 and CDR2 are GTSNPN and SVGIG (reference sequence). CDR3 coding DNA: TGTGCCTGGAGTGTTCAGGGGATCTACGAGCAGTACTTC. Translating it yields CAWSVQGIYEQYF.

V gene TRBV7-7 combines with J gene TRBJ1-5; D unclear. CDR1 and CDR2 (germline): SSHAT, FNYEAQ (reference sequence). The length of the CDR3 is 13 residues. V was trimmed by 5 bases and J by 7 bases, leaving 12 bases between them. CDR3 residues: CASSPTAGQPQHF. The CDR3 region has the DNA TGTGCCAGCAGCCCCACGGCGGGACAGCCCCAGCATTTT. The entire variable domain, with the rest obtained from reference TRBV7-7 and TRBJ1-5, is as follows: GAGVSQSPRYKVTKRGQDVTLRCDPISSHATLYWYQQALGQGPEFLTYFNYEAQPDKSGLPSDRFSAERPEGSISTLTIQRTEQRDSAMYRCASSPTAGQPQHFGDGTRLSIL.

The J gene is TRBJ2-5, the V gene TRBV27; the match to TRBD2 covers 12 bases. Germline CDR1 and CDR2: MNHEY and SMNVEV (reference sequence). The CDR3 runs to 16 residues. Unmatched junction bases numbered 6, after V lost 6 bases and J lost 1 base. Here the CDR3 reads CASSLLAGGLQETQYF. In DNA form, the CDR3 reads TGTGCCAGCAGCCTTCTAGCGGGGGGGCTCCAAGAGACCCAGTACTTC.

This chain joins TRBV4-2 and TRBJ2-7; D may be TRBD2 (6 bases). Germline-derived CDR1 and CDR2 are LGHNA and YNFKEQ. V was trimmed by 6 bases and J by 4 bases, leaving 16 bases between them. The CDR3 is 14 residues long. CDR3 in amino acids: CASSLSVGGYEQYF. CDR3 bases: TGTGCCAGCAGTTTAAGTGTGGGGGGTTACGAGCAGTACTTC.

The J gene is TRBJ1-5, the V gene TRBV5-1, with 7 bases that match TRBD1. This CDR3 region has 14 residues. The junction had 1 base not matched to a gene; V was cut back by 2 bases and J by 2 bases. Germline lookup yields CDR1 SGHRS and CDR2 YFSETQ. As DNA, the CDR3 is TGCGCCAGCAGCTTAAGGGGGCGCAATCAGCCCCAGCATTTT. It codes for CASSLRGRNQPQHF. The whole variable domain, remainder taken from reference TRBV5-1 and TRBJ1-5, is KAGVTQTPRYLIKTRGQQVTLSCSPISGHRSVSWYQQTPGQGLQFLFEYFSETQRNKGNFPGRFSGRQFSNSRSEMNVSTLELGDSALYLCASSLRGRNQPQHFGDGTRLSIL.

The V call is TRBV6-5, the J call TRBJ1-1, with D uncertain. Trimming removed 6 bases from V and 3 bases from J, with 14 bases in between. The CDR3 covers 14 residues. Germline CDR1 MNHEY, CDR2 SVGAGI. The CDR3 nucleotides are TGTGCCAGCAGCCCAGATACGCGGGACACTGAAGCTTTCTTT. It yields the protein CASSPDTRDTEAFF.

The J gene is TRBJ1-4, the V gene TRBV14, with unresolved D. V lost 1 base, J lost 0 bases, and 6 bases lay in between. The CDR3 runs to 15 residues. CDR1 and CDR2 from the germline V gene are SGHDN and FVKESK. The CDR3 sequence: CASSQAQTTNEKLFF. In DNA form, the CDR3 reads TGTGCCAGCAGCCAAGCCCAAACAACTAATGAAAAACTGTTTTTT.

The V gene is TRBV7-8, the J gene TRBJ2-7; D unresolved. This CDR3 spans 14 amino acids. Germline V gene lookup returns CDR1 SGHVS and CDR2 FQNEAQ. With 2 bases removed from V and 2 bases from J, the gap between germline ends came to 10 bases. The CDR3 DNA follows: TGTGCCAGCAGCTTAAGAAGCGACCCCTACGAGCAGTACTTC. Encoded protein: CASSLRSDPYEQYF.

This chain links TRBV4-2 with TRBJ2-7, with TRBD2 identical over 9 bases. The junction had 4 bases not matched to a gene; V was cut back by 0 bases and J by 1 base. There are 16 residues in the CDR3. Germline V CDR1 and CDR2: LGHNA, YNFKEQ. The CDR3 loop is CASSQDLLAGSYEQYF. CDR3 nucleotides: TGTGCCAGCAGCCAAGATCTTCTAGCGGGGTCCTACGAGCAGTACTTC.

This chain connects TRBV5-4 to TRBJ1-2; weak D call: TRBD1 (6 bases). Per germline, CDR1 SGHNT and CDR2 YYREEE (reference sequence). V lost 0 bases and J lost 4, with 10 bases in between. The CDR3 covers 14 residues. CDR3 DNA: TGTGCCAGCAGCTTGGACAGGGTCGTCTATGGCTACACCTTC. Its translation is CASSLDRVVYGYTF.

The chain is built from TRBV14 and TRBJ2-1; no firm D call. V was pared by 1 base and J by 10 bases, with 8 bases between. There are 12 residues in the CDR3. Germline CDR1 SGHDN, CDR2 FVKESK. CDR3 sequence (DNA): TGTGCCAGCAGCCAAGTTGGCCCCGAGCAGTTCTTC. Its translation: CASSQVGPEQFF.

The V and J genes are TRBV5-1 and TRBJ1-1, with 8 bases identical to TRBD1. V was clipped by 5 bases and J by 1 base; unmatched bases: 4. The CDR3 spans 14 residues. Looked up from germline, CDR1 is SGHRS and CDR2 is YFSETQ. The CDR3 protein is CASRGGTGNTEAFF. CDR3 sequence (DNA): TGCGCCAGCAGGGGAGGGACAGGGAACACTGAAGCTTTCTTT. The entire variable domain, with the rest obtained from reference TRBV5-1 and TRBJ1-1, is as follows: KAGVTQTPRYLIKTRGQQVTLSCSPISGHRSVSWYQQTPGQGLQFLFEYFSETQRNKGNFPGRFSGRQFSNSRSEMNVSTLELGDSALYLCASRGGTGNTEAFFGQGTRLTVV.

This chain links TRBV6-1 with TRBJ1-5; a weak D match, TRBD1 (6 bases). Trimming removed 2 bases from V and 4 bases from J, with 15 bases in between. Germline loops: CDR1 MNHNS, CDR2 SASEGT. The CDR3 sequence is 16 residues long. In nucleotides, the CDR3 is TGTGCCAGCAGTGAATTGGCAGGGGTTGGAAATCAGCCCCAGCATTTT. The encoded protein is CASSELAGVGNQPQHF.

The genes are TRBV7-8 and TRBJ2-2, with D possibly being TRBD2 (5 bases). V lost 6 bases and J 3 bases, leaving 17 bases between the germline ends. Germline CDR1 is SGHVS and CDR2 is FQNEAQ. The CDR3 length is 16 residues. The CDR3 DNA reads TGTGCCAGCAGTTGGGGAGTCGTCTCCGACACCGGGGAGCTGTTTTTT. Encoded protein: CASSWGVVSDTGELFF. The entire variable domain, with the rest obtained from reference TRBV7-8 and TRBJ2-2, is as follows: GAGVSQSPRYKVAKRGQDVALRCDPISGHVSLFWYQQALGQGPEFLTYFQNEAQLDKSGLPSDRFFAERPEGSVSTLKIQRTQQEDSAVYLCASSWGVVSDTGELFFGEGSRLTVL.

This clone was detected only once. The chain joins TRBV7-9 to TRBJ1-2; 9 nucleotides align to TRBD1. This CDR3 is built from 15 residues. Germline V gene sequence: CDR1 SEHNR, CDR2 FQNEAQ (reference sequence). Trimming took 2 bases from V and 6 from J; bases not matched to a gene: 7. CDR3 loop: CASSLFTGGLDGYTF. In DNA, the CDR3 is TGTGCCAGCAGCTTATTTACAGGGGGCCTCGATGGCTACACCTTC. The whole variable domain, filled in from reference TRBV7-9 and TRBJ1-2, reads DTGVSQNPRHKITKRGQNVTFRCDPISEHNRLYWYRQTLGQGPEFLTYFQNEAQLEKSRLLSDRFSAERPKGSFSTLEIQRTEQGDSAMYLCASSLFTGGLDGYTFGSGTRLTVV.

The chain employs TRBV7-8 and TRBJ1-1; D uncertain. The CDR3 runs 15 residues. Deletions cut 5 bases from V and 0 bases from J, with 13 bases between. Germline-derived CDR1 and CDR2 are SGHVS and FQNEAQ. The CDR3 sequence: CASSPTRVMNTEAFF. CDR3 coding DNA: TGTGCCAGCAGCCCAACGCGGGTCATGAACACTGAAGCTTTCTTT.

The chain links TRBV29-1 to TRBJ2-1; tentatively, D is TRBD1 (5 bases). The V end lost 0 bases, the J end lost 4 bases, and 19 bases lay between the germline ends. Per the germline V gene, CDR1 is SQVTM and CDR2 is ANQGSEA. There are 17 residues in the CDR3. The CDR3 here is CSVEDRRATRLYNEQFF. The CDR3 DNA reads TGCAGCGTTGAAGATCGCAGGGCCACTCGATTATACAATGAGCAGTTCTTC.